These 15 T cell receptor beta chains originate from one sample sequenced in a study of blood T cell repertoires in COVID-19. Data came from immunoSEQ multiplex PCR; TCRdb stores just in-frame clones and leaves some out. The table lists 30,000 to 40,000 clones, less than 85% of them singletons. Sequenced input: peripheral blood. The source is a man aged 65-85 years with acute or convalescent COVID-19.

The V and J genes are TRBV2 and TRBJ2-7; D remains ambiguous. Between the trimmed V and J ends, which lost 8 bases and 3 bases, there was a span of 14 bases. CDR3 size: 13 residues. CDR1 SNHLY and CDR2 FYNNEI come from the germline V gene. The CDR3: CASLSGLGYEQYF. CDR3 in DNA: TGTGCCAGCCTATCAGGTCTGGGCTACGAGCAGTACTTC.

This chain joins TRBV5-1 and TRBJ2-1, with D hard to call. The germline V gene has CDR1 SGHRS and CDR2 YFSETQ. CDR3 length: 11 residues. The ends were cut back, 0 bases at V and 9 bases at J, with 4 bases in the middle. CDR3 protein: CASSLVSEQFF. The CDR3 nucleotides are TGCGCCAGCAGCTTGGTTAGTGAGCAGTTCTTC.

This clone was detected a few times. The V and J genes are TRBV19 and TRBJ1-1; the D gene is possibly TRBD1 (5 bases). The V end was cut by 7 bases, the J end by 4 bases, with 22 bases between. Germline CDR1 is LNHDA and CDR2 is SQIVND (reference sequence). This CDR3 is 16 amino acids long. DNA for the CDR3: TGTGCCAGTATGGCGGCCGCAGGGAGGGCGACCACTGAAGCTTTCTTT. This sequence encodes CASMAAAGRATTEAFF.

For the CDR3, the DNA is TGTGCCAGCAGCCCCAGGGGAGCCACAGATACGCAGTATTTT. It yields the protein CASSPRGATDTQYF. This chain links TRBV7-9 with TRBJ2-3, with D perhaps TRBD1 (6 bases). This CDR3 is built from 14 residues. With 5 bases removed from V and 2 bases from J, the gap between germline ends came to 11 bases. Germline V gene lookup returns CDR1 SEHNR and CDR2 FQNEAQ (reference sequence).

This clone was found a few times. The CDR3 nucleotides are TGTGCCAGCAGCCCTAGGCCTGGCTATGGCTACACCTTC. This translates into CASSPRPGYGYTF. The gene calls are TRBV5-6 and TRBJ1-2; no reliable D call. The CDR3 runs to 13 residues. The V and J ends lost 4 bases and 4 bases respectively, with 11 bases between them. The germline CDR1 and CDR2 sequences are SGHDT and YYEEEE.

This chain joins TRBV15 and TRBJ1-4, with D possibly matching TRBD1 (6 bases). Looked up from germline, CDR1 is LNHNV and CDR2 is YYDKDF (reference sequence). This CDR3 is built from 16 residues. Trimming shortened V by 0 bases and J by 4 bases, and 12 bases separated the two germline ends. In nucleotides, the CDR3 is TGTGCCACCAGCAGAGAGGAAGGGACAAGTAATGAAAAACTGTTTTTT. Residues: CATSREEGTSNEKLFF.

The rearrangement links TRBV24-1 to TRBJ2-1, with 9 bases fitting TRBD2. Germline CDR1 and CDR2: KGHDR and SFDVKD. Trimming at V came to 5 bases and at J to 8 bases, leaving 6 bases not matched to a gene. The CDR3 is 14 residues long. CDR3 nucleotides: TGTGCCACCAGTGTTAGCGGGAGCGTTCATGAGCAGTTCTTC. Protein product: CATSVSGSVHEQFF.

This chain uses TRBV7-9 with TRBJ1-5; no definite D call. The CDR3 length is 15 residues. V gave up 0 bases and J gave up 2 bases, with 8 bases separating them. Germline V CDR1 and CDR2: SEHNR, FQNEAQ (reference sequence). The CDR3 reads CASSLAHGGNQPQHF. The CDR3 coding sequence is TGTGCCAGCAGCTTAGCGCACGGAGGCAATCAGCCCCAGCATTTT.

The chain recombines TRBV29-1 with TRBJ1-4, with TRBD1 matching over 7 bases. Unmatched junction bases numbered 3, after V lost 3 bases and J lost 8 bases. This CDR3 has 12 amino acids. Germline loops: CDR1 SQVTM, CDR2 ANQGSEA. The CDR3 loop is CSVDQGEEKLFF. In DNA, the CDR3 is TGCAGCGTTGACCAGGGGGAAGAAAAACTGTTTTTT.

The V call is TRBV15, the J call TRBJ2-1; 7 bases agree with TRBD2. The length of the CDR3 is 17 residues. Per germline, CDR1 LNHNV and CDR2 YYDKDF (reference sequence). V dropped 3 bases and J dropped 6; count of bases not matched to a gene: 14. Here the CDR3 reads CATSSGGTAGVVNEQFF. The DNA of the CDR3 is TGTGCCACCAGCAGTGGGGGAACGGCGGGAGTTGTCAATGAGCAGTTCTTC.

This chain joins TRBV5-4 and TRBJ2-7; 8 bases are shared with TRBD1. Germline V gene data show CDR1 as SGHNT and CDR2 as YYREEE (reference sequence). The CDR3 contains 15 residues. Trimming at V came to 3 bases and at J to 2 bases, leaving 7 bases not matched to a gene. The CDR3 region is CASSSPEDRAYEQYF. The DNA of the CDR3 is TGTGCCAGCAGCTCCCCGGAGGACAGGGCCTACGAGCAGTACTTC.

This CDR3 reads CASGVGGNNEQFF. Written as DNA, the CDR3 is TGTGCCAGTGGCGTTGGAGGGAACAATGAGCAGTTCTTC. The chain combines TRBV19 with TRBJ2-1; D may be TRBD2 (6 bases). CDR3 length: 13 amino acids. CDR1 is LNHDA and CDR2 is SQIVND in the germline V gene (reference sequence). Trimming shortened V by 8 bases and J by 5 bases, and 13 bases separated the two germline ends.

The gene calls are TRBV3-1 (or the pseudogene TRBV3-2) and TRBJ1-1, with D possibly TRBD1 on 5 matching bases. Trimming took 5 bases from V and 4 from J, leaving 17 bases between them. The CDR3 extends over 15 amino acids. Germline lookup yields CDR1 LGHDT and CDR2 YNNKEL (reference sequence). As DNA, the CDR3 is TGTGCCAGCAGCTACCCTGGGGGGACGGGCACTGAAGCTTTCTTT. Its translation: CASSYPGGTGTEAFF.

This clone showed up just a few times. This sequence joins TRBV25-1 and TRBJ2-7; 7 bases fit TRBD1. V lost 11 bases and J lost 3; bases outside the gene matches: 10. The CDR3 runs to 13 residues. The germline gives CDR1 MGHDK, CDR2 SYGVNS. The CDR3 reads CAVTDRVNYEQYF. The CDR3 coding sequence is TGTGCCGTGACTGACAGGGTTAACTACGAGCAGTACTTC.

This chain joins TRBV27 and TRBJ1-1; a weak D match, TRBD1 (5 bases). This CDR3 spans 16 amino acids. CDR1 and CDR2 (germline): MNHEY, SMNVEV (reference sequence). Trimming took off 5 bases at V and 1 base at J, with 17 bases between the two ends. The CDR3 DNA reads TGTGCCAGCAGTCCTTCTGGGGCCCTTCCGAACACTGAAGCTTTCTTT. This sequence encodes CASSPSGALPNTEAFF.